This T cell receptor beta chain appears in the sequencing data of a study of T-cell memory formation after mild COVID-19. V was shortened by 2 bases and J by 1 base, with 13 bases between the two germline ends. The CDR3 length is 16 residues. TCRdb reprocessed the 5' RACE reads via MiXCR and lists one record per CDR3 protein. The profile shows 95,000 to 110,000 distinct CDR3 sequences, roughly 14% of them singletons. A few counts support this clonotype. The TCR sequence derives from a man aged 18 to 35 who had mild COVID-19 (a few samples of this study predate the infection). Cell type and time point are not known. The genes are TRBV12-3 or TRBV12-4 and TRBJ2-3; D call uncertain. Sample: PBMCs or a T cell subset sorted from them (not recorded which). The CDR3 reads CASSLWGASGTDTQYF. The CDR3 region has the DNA TGTGCCAGCAGTTTATGGGGTGCTTCTGGCACAGATACGCAGTATTTT.